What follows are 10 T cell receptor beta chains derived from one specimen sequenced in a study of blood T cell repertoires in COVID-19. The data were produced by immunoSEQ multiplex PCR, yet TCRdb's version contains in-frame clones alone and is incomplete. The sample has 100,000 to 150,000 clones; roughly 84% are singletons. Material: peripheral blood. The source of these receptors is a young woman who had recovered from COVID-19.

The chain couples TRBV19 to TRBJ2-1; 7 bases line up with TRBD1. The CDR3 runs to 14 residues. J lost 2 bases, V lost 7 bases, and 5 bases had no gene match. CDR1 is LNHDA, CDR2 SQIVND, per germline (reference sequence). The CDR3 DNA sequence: TGTGCCAGTACCCGACAGGGCCCCTACAATGAGCAGTTCTTC. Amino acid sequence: CASTRQGPYNEQFF.

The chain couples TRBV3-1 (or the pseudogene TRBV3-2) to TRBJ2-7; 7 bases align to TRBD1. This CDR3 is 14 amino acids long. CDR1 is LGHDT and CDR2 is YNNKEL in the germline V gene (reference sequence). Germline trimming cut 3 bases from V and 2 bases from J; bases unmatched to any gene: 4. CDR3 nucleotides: TGTGCCAGCAGCCATAACAGGGGACCCTACGAGCAGTACTTC. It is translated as CASSHNRGPYEQYF.

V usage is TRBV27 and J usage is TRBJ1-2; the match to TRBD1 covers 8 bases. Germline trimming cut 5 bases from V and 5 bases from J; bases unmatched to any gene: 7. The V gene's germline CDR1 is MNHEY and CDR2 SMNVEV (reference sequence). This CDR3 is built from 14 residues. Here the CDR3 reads CASSRDRRGYGYTF. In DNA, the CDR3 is TGTGCCAGCAGTCGGGACAGGAGGGGATATGGCTACACCTTC.

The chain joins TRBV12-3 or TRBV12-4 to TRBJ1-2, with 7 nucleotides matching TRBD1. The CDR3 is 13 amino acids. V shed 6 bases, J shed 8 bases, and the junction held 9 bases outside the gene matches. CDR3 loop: CASRVDRARGYTF. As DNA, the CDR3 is TGTGCCAGCAGAGTCGACAGGGCTCGCGGCTACACCTTC.

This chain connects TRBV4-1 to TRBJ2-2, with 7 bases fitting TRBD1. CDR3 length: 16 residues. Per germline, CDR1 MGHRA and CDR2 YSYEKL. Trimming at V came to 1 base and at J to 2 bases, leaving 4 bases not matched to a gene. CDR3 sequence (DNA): TGCGCCAGCAGCCAAGGGTGGACAGGCAACACCGGGGAGCTGTTTTTT. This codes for CASSQGWTGNTGELFF.

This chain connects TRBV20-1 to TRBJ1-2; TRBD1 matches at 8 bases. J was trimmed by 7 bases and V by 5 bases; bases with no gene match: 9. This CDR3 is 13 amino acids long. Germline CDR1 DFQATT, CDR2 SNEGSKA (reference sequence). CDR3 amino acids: CSARGQGGRGYTF. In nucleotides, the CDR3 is TGCAGTGCTCGTGGACAGGGTGGTCGTGGCTACACCTTC.

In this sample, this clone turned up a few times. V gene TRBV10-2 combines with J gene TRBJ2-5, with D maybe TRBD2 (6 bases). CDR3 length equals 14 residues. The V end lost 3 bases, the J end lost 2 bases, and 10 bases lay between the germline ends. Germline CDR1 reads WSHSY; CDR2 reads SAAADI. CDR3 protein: CASSDSGGQETQYF. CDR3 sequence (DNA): TGCGCCAGCAGTGATTCCGGGGGACAAGAGACCCAGTACTTC.

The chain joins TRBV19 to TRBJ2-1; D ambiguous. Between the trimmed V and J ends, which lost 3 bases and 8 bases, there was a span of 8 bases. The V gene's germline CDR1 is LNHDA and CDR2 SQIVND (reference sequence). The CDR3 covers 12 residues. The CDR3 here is CASSIGPDEQFF. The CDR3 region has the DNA TGTGCCAGTAGTATTGGTCCGGATGAGCAGTTCTTC.

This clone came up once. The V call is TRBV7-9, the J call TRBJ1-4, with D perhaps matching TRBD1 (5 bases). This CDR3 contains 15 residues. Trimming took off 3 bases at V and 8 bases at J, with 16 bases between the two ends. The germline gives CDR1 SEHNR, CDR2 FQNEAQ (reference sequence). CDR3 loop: CASSLGTFGGEKLFF. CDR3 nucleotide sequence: TGTGCCAGCAGCTTGGGGACTTTTGGAGGCGAAAAACTGTTTTTT.

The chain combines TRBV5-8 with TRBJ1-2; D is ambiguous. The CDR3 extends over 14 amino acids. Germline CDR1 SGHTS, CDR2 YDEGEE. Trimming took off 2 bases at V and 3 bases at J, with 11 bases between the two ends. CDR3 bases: TGTGCCAGCAGCTTCCCCAGCAGGCACTATGGCTACACCTTC. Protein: CASSFPSRHYGYTF.